The entry below gives a single T cell receptor (beta chain) sequence along with its context. Antigen unknown. This sample was included in a study of shared clonotypes between healthy human individuals. Study observations and caveats: Sharing across four donors was highest in naive CD4 (roughly 5%) and lowest in memory CD8 (roughly 0.4%).

CD45RO-negative cells were positively selected for CCR7, leaving out terminally differentiated effector memory CD45RA+ cells. TCRdb's table, derived via immunoSEQ multiplex PCR, lists solely in-frame clones and lacks some. Of under 2,000,000 clones in the sample, about 95% are singletons; the top ten hold 1.2%. Germline CDR1 reads LNHDA; CDR2 reads SQIVND (reference sequence). Trimming removed 1 base at V and 11 bases at J, with 12 bases between. This CDR3 is 14 amino acids long. The chain combines TRBV19 with TRBJ1-6; D might be TRBD1 (5 bases). The material sequenced was naive CD8+ T cells sorted from blood. The receptor was derived from a man younger than 35 in good health. The CDR3 DNA reads as TGTGCCAGTAGTATAGTCGAGGGGCGCCCACCCCTCCACTTT. Its protein is CASSIVEGRPPLHF.